A selection of T cell receptor beta chains follows, all from one sample in a study of Tregs in tolerant kidney transplant recipients. Assay: immunoSEQ multiplex PCR; the TCRdb copy retains only in-frame clones and omits some. The data hold 84,000 or so clones, with 93% observed a single time. The specimen comprised CD4+ T cells from blood (PBMCs), sampled 12 months after the transplant. The receptors were gathered from a human patient who received a combined kidney and bone marrow transplant. Some T cells may have come from the graft donor. The CDR3 runs from the conserved cysteine through the conserved F or W.

V	CDR3
TRBV5-1	CASSLSDSNEKLFF
TRBV7-2	CASSLGTVAQETQYF
TRBV4-2	CASSRRGRIPETQYF
TRBV5-5	CASSLYRDSNYGYTF
TRBV11-2	CASSSGRGTGGLSGNTIYF
TRBV4-1	CASSQVLVSNTGELFF
TRBV5-4	CASSIDRGGYNSPLHF
TRBV10-2	CASRSGTSGSYEQYF
TRBV7-2	CASSLNSGTEQYF
TRBV19	CASSPLTGSSYEQYF
TRBV29-1	CSVRQGALEETQYF
TRBV11-2	CASSPGTGNMDYGYTF
TRBV27	CASSPYFGRALGEQFF
TRBV7-9	CASSYLSSGAYEQYF
TRBV18	CASSPFGQGVTYEQYF
TRBV5-4	CASSYRSSYEQYF
TRBV11-3	CASSLGSPYEQYF
TRBV7-9	CASNLDRGYEQYF
TRBV5-4	CASSPLGPSSYNSPLHF
TRBV7-3	CASSLGGGNNEQFF
TRBV7-8	CASSASGGVTGELFF
TRBV28	CASSLIGQGQETQYF
TRBV30	CAWTAGGRRYEQYF
TRBV14	CASSQRGLATYNEQFF
TRBV21-1	CASSKGPSGAAGETQYF
TRBV9	CASSVDWGRANNSPLHF
TRBV19	CASSMPVRDRWRAEAFF
TRBV6-5	CASSLTSGGYTDTQYF
TRBV14	CASSQDIRTDLPTEAFF
TRBV27	CASSSSISSSYNSPLHF
TRBV5-4	CASSPTGSGYTF
TRBV2	CASTGMNTEAFF
TRBV19	CASSSTRGRRYEQYF
TRBV6-5	CASSELAGKYEQYF
TRBV18	CASSPPMGRSSYEQYF
TRBV29-1	CSVETGFQDTQYF
TRBV5-6	CASSLGPASGLTDTQYF
TRBV18	CASSPSGTGSRAFF
TRBV7-6	CASSKRTSGGAEDTQYF
TRBV7-2	CASSLYSTEAFF
TRBV30	CAWGTAYSPLHF
TRBV29-1	CSVGPGQGAQYF
TRBV7-8	CASRPRRLATEAFF
TRBV18	CASSPSKDYGYTF
TRBV11-3	CASSQGISSMEELFF
TRBV5-5	CASSRTYGNNEQFF
TRBV15	CATSRARGAAGNTIYF
TRBV18	CASSPSGMTDTQYF
TRBV11-3	CASSLERGSNEQFF
TRBV7-2	CASSLSGHRYGYTF
TRBV9	CASSLLAGVSETQYF
TRBV5-8	CASSLLDNEQFF
TRBV6-5	CASSYVAGGPADTQYF